The 13 T cell receptor beta chains reported below all come from one sample, sequenced in a study of memory CD4+ T cells and cytomegalovirus serostatus. Profiled with immunoSEQ multiplex PCR; TCRdb holds only in-frame clones, not every one. There are around 53,000 clones in the sample; 70% to 80% occur only once, and 0.75% to 0.9% lies in the top ten. The sort gate was single viable CD3+CD4+CD8-CD45RO+ cells for memory CD4+ T cells. The sample comprised memory CD4+ T cells from blood. Receptors originate from an adult in good health and CMV-seronegative.

This clone has a handful of counts. The J gene is TRBJ2-7, the V gene TRBV5-1, with D hard to call. Trimming stripped 0 bases from V and 7 bases from J, with 8 bases between. The germline V gene has CDR1 SGHRS and CDR2 YFSETQ. The CDR3 has 12 residues. CDR3 sequence (DNA): TGCGCCAGCAGCTTGGGACTCCGGGAGCAGTACTTC. Its protein product is CASSLGLREQYF.

This chain links TRBV29-1 with TRBJ2-5; TRBD2 agrees at 9 bases. CDR3 length: 13 residues. J lost 7 bases, V lost 5 bases, and 8 bases had no gene match. Looked up from germline, CDR1 is SQVTM and CDR2 is ANQGSEA. The CDR3 region is CSVRTSAPGTQYF. The DNA of the CDR3 is TGCAGCGTTAGGACTAGCGCCCCGGGGACCCAGTACTTC.

The V gene is TRBV5-1, the J gene TRBJ2-3; no firm D call. The CDR3 has 14 amino acids. Germline-derived CDR1 and CDR2 are SGHRS and YFSETQ. V dropped 3 bases and J dropped 0 bases, with 8 bases sitting between them. In nucleotides, the CDR3 is TGCGCCAGCAGCTCCCCTGATAGCACAGATACGCAGTATTTT. Amino acids: CASSSPDSTDTQYF.

The chain is built from TRBV28 and TRBJ2-1; tentative D call: TRBD2 (7 bases). Germline V gene data show CDR1 as MDHEN and CDR2 as SYDVKM. Trimming removed 2 bases at V and 0 bases at J, with 11 bases between. There are 16 residues in the CDR3. CDR3 in DNA: TGTGCCAGCAGTTTAGGGGGCGGGGGCTCCTACAATGAGCAGTTCTTC. It yields the protein CASSLGGGGSYNEQFF.

This chain connects TRBV7-3 to TRBJ1-1; weak D call: TRBD1 (6 bases). Germline values: CDR1 SGHTA, CDR2 FQGTGA. The CDR3 is 15 residues long. The ends were cut back, 5 bases at V and 1 base at J, with 14 bases in the middle. The CDR3 loop reads CASSPQGGGNTEAFF. The DNA of the CDR3 is TGTGCCAGCAGCCCACAAGGAGGGGGGAACACTGAAGCTTTCTTT.

The chain combines TRBV6-1 with TRBJ1-2; D gene unclear. The CDR3 covers 13 residues. V lost 6 bases and J lost 8, with 16 bases in between. The V gene's germline CDR1 is MNHNS and CDR2 SASEGT. The CDR3 is CASSPRAASGYTF. CDR3 sequence (DNA): TGTGCCAGCAGCCCGAGGGCGGCCTCCGGCTACACCTTC.

The chain couples TRBV11-1 to TRBJ2-1; TRBD2 matches at 12 bases. V trimming: 5 bases; J trimming: 5 bases; junction bases outside the gene matches: 10. Germline V CDR1 and CDR2: SGHAT, FQDESV (reference sequence). The CDR3 consists of 17 residues. The CDR3 spells CASSRRTSGVLNNEQFF. The CDR3 DNA reads as TGTGCCAGCAGCCGGCGGACTAGCGGGGTGCTGAACAATGAGCAGTTCTTC.

The gene calls are TRBV4-1 and TRBJ1-2, with unresolved D. Germline CDR1 reads MGHRA; CDR2 reads YSYEKL. V dropped 0 bases and J dropped 6 bases, with 17 bases sitting between them. The CDR3 is 16 residues long. The CDR3 reads CASSQDGGHSWDGYTF. Here the CDR3 DNA reads TGCGCCAGCAGCCAAGATGGAGGCCACTCCTGGGATGGCTACACCTTC.

DNA of the CDR3: TGTGCCAGCAGCCAAGACGGACCCACAGATACGCAGTATTTT. It translates to CASSQDGPTDTQYF. V is TRBV4-2 and J is TRBJ2-3; D is unresolved. V lost 0 bases to trimming and J lost 2 bases, with 6 bases between them. The CDR3 sequence is 14 residues long. Per germline, CDR1 LGHNA and CDR2 YNFKEQ.

The chain combines TRBV4-1 with TRBJ2-3; D is ambiguous. There are 17 residues in the CDR3. Germline V CDR1 and CDR2: MGHRA, YSYEKL. Trimming stripped 0 bases from V and 0 bases from J, with 13 bases between. The CDR3 bases are TGCGCCAGCAGCCAAGACCTCTCCCGTGCTAGCACAGATACGCAGTATTTT. Translated, it gives CASSQDLSRASTDTQYF.

This clone was observed a single time. This chain uses TRBV15 with TRBJ1-4; unclear D gene. Trimming removed 4 bases at V and 0 bases at J, with 3 bases between. This CDR3 has 13 amino acids. Germline V gene lookup returns CDR1 LNHNV and CDR2 YYDKDF (reference sequence). CDR3 sequence: CATSKSTNEKLFF. For the CDR3, the DNA is TGTGCCACCAGCAAATCAACTAATGAAAAACTGTTTTTT.

This rearrangement joins TRBV28 to TRBJ2-2, with D uncertain. Germline V gene data show CDR1 as MDHEN and CDR2 as SYDVKM. This CDR3 contains 14 residues. The V and J ends lost 4 bases and 4 bases respectively, with 10 bases between them. Written as DNA, the CDR3 is TGTGCCAGCAGTTCCCCTGACTTCACCGGGGAGCTGTTTTTT. Translation gives CASSSPDFTGELFF.

There are a few counts of this clone. This chain connects TRBV9 to TRBJ1-2; no definite D call. Germline lookup yields CDR1 SGDLS and CDR2 YYNGEE. With 1 base removed from V and 5 bases from J, the gap between germline ends came to 12 bases. The CDR3 has 14 amino acids. DNA of the CDR3: TGTGCCAGCAGCGTAACGGGCGGCACATATGGCTACACCTTC. Translating it yields CASSVTGGTYGYTF.